These T cell receptor beta chains were read from a single sample in a study of post-analysis software for immune sequencing data. TCRdb re-analysed the PCR reads in MiXCR, keeping a single row per CDR3 protein. The data hold fewer than 850,000 distinct CDR3 sequences, with about half observed a single time. Input material: blood. The receptors originated from a girl aged 10 to 17 with multiple sclerosis. Both conserved end residues are part of each CDR3. A D gene is named only where the DNA matches it firmly. Expanded clones are given a class, and other clones once, few, many or no size at all.

clone_size	v_call	j_call	d_call	cdr3_aa	cdr3_nt
few	TRBV20-1	TRBJ2-7	TRBD2	CSALAGGAYNEQYF	TGCAGTGCTCTAGCGGGAGGGGCCTACAATGAGCAGTACTTC
.	TRBV7-3	TRBJ1-2	.	CASSPRGQLNYGYTF	TGTGCCAGCAGCCCGCGGGGACAATTGAACTATGGCTACACCTTC
.	TRBV4-1	TRBJ1-1	.	CASSQEKMGLEAFF	TGCGCCAGCAGCCAAGAGAAGATGGGCCTTGAAGCTTTCTTT
few	TRBV6-5	TRBJ2-3	.	CASSYGLETDTQYF	TGTGCCAGCAGTTACGGGCTAGAAACAGATACGCAGTATTTT
.	TRBV27	TRBJ1-2	TRBD1	CASSPRQGGYTF	TGTGCCAGCAGTCCTCGACAGGGTGGCTACACCTTC
few	TRBV9	TRBJ2-1	.	CASSVEGDEQFF	TGTGCCAGCAGCGTAGAGGGGGATGAGCAGTTCTTC
.	TRBV24-1	TRBJ1-2	TRBD1	CATSGQGAGYTF	TGTGCCACCAGTGGCCAGGGGGCTGGCTACACCTTC
.	TRBV7-2	TRBJ2-5	.	CASSSPGFRKQETQYF	TGTGCCAGCAGCTCACCAGGGTTTCGGAAACAAGAGACCCAGTACTTC
.	TRBV29-1	TRBJ1-1	TRBD1	CSVETGQAEAFF	TGCAGCGTTGAAACAGGACAGGCAGAAGCTTTCTTT
few	TRBV10-3	TRBJ2-5	TRBD2	CAISGSGGHQETQYF	TGTGCCATCAGTGGTAGCGGGGGCCACCAAGAGACCCAGTACTTC
.	TRBV20-1	TRBJ2-4	.	CSARVVTGTNIQYF	TGCAGTGCTAGAGTCGTGACCGGGACAAACATTCAGTACTTC